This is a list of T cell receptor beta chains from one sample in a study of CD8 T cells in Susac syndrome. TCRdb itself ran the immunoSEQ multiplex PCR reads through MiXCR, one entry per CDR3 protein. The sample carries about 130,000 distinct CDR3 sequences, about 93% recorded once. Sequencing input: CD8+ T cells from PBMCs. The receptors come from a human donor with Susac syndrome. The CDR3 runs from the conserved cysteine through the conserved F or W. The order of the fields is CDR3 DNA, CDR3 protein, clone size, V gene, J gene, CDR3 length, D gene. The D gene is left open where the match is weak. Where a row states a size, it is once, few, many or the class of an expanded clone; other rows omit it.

DNA: TGTGCCAGTAGTATGGGGTTTATGGGGAATGAGCAGTTCTTC
CDR3: CASSMGFMGNEQFF
size: -
V: TRBV19
J: TRBJ2-1
length: 14
D: -

DNA: TGTGCCAGCAGTTTGGACAGGGGACTCCAGCCCCAGCATTTT
CDR3: CASSLDRGLQPQHF
size: -
V: TRBV12-3/TRBV12-4
J: TRBJ1-5
length: 14
D: TRBD1

DNA: TGTGCCAGCAGTTCGACAGGGAACACCGGGGAGCTGTTTTTT
CDR3: CASSSTGNTGELFF
size: once
V: TRBV12-3/TRBV12-4
J: TRBJ2-2
length: 14
D: -

DNA: TGCAGCGGGCGGCTAGCGGAATACAATGAGCAGTTCTTC
CDR3: CSGRLAEYNEQFF
size: -
V: TRBV29-1
J: TRBJ2-1
length: 13
D: TRBD2

DNA: TGTGCCAGCAGTTTAAATTCCCGCAATCAGCCCCAGCATTTT
CDR3: CASSLNSRNQPQHF
size: -
V: TRBV12-3/TRBV12-4
J: TRBJ1-5
length: 14
D: -

DNA: TGTGCCAGCAGCTCGACAGAGAACACTGAAGCTTTCTTT
CDR3: CASSSTENTEAFF
size: -
V: TRBV5-4
J: TRBJ1-1
length: 13
D: -

DNA: TGTGCCAGCAGGGTTCCGTCCCCCGGGGAGCTGTTTTTT
CDR3: CASRVPSPGELFF
size: -
V: TRBV12-3/TRBV12-4
J: TRBJ2-2
length: 13
D: -

DNA: TGCAGTGCTAGCGCGGAGCCCACCTACGAGCAGTACTTC
CDR3: CSASAEPTYEQYF
size: -
V: TRBV20-1
J: TRBJ2-7
length: 13
D: -

DNA: TGTGCCAGCAGTTCGTCAGGGGGCAGTTCGGATGGCTACACCTTC
CDR3: CASSSSGGSSDGYTF
size: -
V: TRBV27
J: TRBJ1-2
length: 15
D: TRBD1

DNA: TGTGCCAGCAGCAATCATTCCGGGACTAGCGGGAGTCCCTACGAGCAGTACTTC
CDR3: CASSNHSGTSGSPYEQYF
size: -
V: TRBV7-9
J: TRBJ2-7
length: 18
D: TRBD2

DNA: TGTGCCAGCAGCAAGGCGGGGGGGCGGGCAGATACGCAGTATTTT
CDR3: CASSKAGGRADTQYF
size: -
V: TRBV7-3
J: TRBJ2-3
length: 15
D: TRBD2

DNA: TGTGCCAGCAGTGTCGACAGGGTCGTGAACACTGAAGCTTTCTTT
CDR3: CASSVDRVVNTEAFF
size: -
V: TRBV2
J: TRBJ1-1
length: 15
D: TRBD1

DNA: TGTGCCAGCAGCGGAACGGGCCTCACAGATACGCAGTATTTT
CDR3: CASSGTGLTDTQYF
size: -
V: TRBV11-1
J: TRBJ2-3
length: 14
D: -

DNA: TGTGCCAGCAGACAGGCCGCATTCGGGACAGACTCCTACGAGCAGTACTTC
CDR3: CASRQAAFGTDSYEQYF
size: once
V: TRBV7-2
J: TRBJ2-7
length: 17
D: TRBD1

DNA: TGTGCCAGCTCACCCGGGACTAGCGGGAGTTACGAGCAGTACTTC
CDR3: CASSPGTSGSYEQYF
size: -
V: TRBV18
J: TRBJ2-7
length: 15
D: TRBD2

DNA: TGTGCCAGCAGCCCGACAGGGGTGAGCACCGGGGAGCTGTTTTTT
CDR3: CASSPTGVSTGELFF
size: -
V: TRBV7-9
J: TRBJ2-2
length: 15
D: TRBD1